This T cell receptor beta chain was sequenced in a study of blood T cell repertoires in COVID-19. Study context: Sources were T cells, B-cell-depleted T cells, or PBMCs; the material itself was cDNA or gDNA.

Authors' data handling: Cell counts per sample came from amplifying reference gene primers. Clones were sequenced by immunoSEQ multiplex PCR, and TCRdb holds only the in-frame ones, with some missing. That table is the source of V, J and clone size, and D and trimming were worked out from the DNA. The data hold 190,000 or so clones, with almost 85% observed a single time. This sequence originates from a human donor with acute or convalescent COVID-19. The donor label of this sample is uncertain. The sample taken for sequencing was peripheral blood.

The DNA for the CDR3 is TGTGCCAGCAGCTACCTTGGCGGGAGGTCTGCCTACGAGCAGTACTTC. Encoded protein: CASSYLGGRSAYEQYF. The chain couples TRBV4-2 to TRBJ2-7, with TRBD2 identical over 8 bases. Unmatched junction bases numbered 11, after V lost 5 bases and J lost 2 bases. Germline V CDR1 and CDR2: LGHNA, YNFKEQ. The CDR3 has 16 amino acids.